The 22 T cell receptor beta chains presented below share a single source sample, sequenced in a study of glioma-infiltrating T cells after dendritic cell vaccination (dated by TCRdb to the mid-2010s). The library was built by means of the immunoSEQ multiplex PCR assay. TCRdb re-hosts the immuneACCESS table, in-frame sequences only. Its copies lack some clones; in the studies checked, an unresolved V gene accounts for under half of them, and the cause for the rest is not known. This sample comprises roughly 88,000 clones, 81% of them detected only once. The ten most abundant clones make up 2.1% of the sample. Sample time point, as interpreted from the label and publication: after dendritic cell vaccination, including at tumor progression/relapse. This sample comprised blood, obtained after dendritic cell vaccination. These TCRs come from a human donor with glioblastoma.

This rearrangement joins TRBV12-5 to TRBJ2-3; no definite D call. V lost 6 bases, J lost 1 base, and 5 bases lay in between. Germline CDR1 is LGHNT and CDR2 is FRNRAP. This CDR3 has 12 residues. CDR3 sequence: CASGRGTDTQYF. The CDR3 DNA reads as TGTGCTAGTGGCCGGGGCACAGATACGCAGTATTTT.

The rearrangement uses TRBV2 and TRBJ1-4; D gene uncertain. Germline V gene data show CDR1 as SNHLY and CDR2 as FYNNEI. This CDR3 has 13 amino acids. Trimming shortened V by 10 bases and J by 0 bases, and 9 bases separated the two germline ends. The CDR3 DNA is TGTGCCACACGACAAGCAACTAATGAAAAACTGTTTTTT. Residues: CATRQATNEKLFF. Full variable domain (missing parts from reference TRBV2 and TRBJ1-4): EPEVTQTPSHQVTQMGQEVILRCVPISNHLYFYWYRQILGQKVEFLVSFYNNEISEKSEIFDDQFSVERPDGSNFTLKIRSTKLEDSAMYFCATRQATNEKLFFGSGTQLSVL.

Here the CDR3 reads CASSRPGTGKSRANVLTF. CDR3 coding DNA: TGTGCCAGCAGCAGACCCGGGACAGGGAAGTCGAGGGCCAACGTCCTGACTTTC. V and J are TRBV11-2 and TRBJ2-6; 9 positions agree with TRBD1. The CDR3 totals 18 residues. Germline values: CDR1 SGHAT, CDR2 FQNNGV. V dropped 5 bases and J dropped 5; count of bases not matched to a gene: 13.

The chain recombines TRBV7-9 with TRBJ1-2; D may be TRBD1 (6 bases). Trimming pared 1 base from V and 8 bases from J, leaving 20 bases between. The length of the CDR3 is 16 residues. Germline V lookup: CDR1 SEHNR, CDR2 FQNEAQ (reference sequence). CDR3 nucleotide sequence: TGTGCCAGCAGCTTAGGGGCAGGGGCCCGTAATATCGGCTACACCTTC. Its protein product is CASSLGAGARNIGYTF.

J is TRBJ2-3 and V is TRBV25-1; TRBD2 matches at 11 bases. The germline CDR1 and CDR2 sequences are MGHDK and SYGVNS. V lost 6 bases and J lost 7; bases outside the gene matches: 6. CDR3 length: 14 residues. This CDR3 is CASSGLAGGYTQYF. The CDR3 DNA is TGTGCCAGCAGCGGACTAGCGGGCGGGTATACGCAGTATTTT.

The chain combines TRBV6-1 with TRBJ1-5, with a tentative D call TRBD1 (5 bases). CDR1 MNHNS and CDR2 SASEGT come from the germline V gene. The CDR3 has 16 amino acids. The V and J ends lost 2 bases and 4 bases respectively, with 15 bases between them. The CDR3: CASSEIRGGMNQPQHF. As DNA, the CDR3 is TGTGCCAGCAGTGAAATTAGGGGCGGGATGAATCAGCCCCAGCATTTT.

The chain recombines TRBV14 with TRBJ2-1; 9 bases agree with TRBD1. J gave up 0 bases and V 4 bases, and 10 bases lay outside the gene matches. The germline V gene encodes CDR1 SGHDN and CDR2 FVKESK. The CDR3 sequence is 18 residues long. The CDR3 sequence is CASSRLRDRVLSYNEQFF. The CDR3 DNA reads as TGTGCCAGCAGCCGACTCCGGGACAGGGTACTCTCCTACAATGAGCAGTTCTTC.

The rearrangement uses TRBV5-1 and TRBJ2-3; D unclear. This CDR3 has 16 residues. Trimming stripped 3 bases from V and 0 bases from J, with 14 bases between. The germline V gene has CDR1 SGHRS and CDR2 YFSETQ. The CDR3 loop is CASSSRTDLSTDTQYF. The CDR3 region has the DNA TGCGCCAGCAGCTCCAGAACAGACCTTAGCACAGATACGCAGTATTTT.

This chain uses TRBV29-1 with TRBJ1-3; no clear D gene. V lost 4 bases to trimming and J lost 1 base, with 8 bases between them. Germline CDR1 and CDR2: SQVTM and ANQGSEA. This CDR3 is 13 amino acids long. Written as DNA, the CDR3 is TGCAGCGTTGGCGGGCAGTCTGGAAACACCATATATTTT. Encoded protein: CSVGGQSGNTIYF.

The DNA of the CDR3 is TGCGCCAGCAGCCCAGAGACAGGGGTTGGAAACACCATATATTTT. This translates into CASSPETGVGNTIYF. The chain carries TRBV5-1 and TRBJ1-3; TRBD1 agrees at 8 bases. V shed 4 bases and J 3 bases; nucleotides not matched to a gene: 6. CDR1 and CDR2 from the germline V gene are SGHRS and YFSETQ. CDR3 size: 15 residues.

CDR3 nucleotide sequence: TGTGCCAGCAGCACGACGGGGGGCGCGCGGGAGACCCAGTACTTC. It encodes CASSTTGGARETQYF. The chain combines TRBV6-5 with TRBJ2-5, with D maybe TRBD2 (7 bases). With 6 bases removed from V and 5 bases from J, the gap between germline ends came to 19 bases. The CDR3 sequence is 15 residues long. Germline CDR1 and CDR2: MNHEY and SVGAGI.

This clone turned up a few times. The chain links TRBV1 to TRBJ1-2; the table names TRBD1, a call not compared with the DNA. TRBV1 is reported as a pseudogene. The CDR3 length is 18 residues. The DNA of the CDR3 is TGCACCAGCAGCCATGGAAGTACTGGGACAGGGTCTAGGGATGGCTACACCTTC. This gives the protein CTSSHGSTGTGSRDGYTF.

The rearrangement links TRBV5-6 to TRBJ2-1; tentatively, D is TRBD1 (5 bases). This CDR3 contains 13 residues. V was shortened by 3 bases and J by 8 bases, with 12 bases between the two germline ends. Germline loops: CDR1 SGHDT, CDR2 YYEEEE. CDR3 sequence reads: CASSWGSDDEQFF. The CDR3 coding sequence is TGTGCCAGCAGCTGGGGCAGTGACGATGAGCAGTTCTTC.

For the CDR3, the DNA is TGTGCCAGCAGTGGTCCTAGCGGGGCGCAAGAGACCCAGTACTTC. It codes for CASSGPSGAQETQYF. The V call is TRBV2, the J call TRBJ2-5; 9 bases fit TRBD2. The trim removed 4 bases at V and 2 bases at J, leaving 5 bases unmatched. Looked up from germline, CDR1 is SNHLY and CDR2 is FYNNEI. The CDR3 extends over 15 amino acids.

V gene TRBV5-6 combines with J gene TRBJ2-2, with D possibly being TRBD2 (6 bases). The CDR3 length is 15 residues. Trimming stripped 5 bases from V and 8 bases from J, with 19 bases between. Germline values: CDR1 SGHDT, CDR2 YYEEEE. The CDR3 sequence: CASREMGSGTGELFF. The CDR3 DNA reads as TGTGCCAGCAGAGAAATGGGGTCGGGGACTGGGGAGCTGTTTTTT.

The genes are TRBV10-2 and TRBJ2-5; 11 bases agree with TRBD2. The germline V gene has CDR1 WSHSY and CDR2 SAAADI. The trim removed 4 bases at V and 5 bases at J, leaving 6 bases unmatched. This CDR3 has 15 amino acids. The CDR3 DNA sequence: TGCGCCAGCAGTGGACCGGGACTAGCGGAGGAGACCCAGTACTTC. Protein product: CASSGPGLAEETQYF.

The rearrangement uses TRBV5-4 and TRBJ2-3; D uncertain. Trimming took off 6 bases at V and 2 bases at J, with 10 bases between the two ends. The CDR3 sequence is 13 residues long. CDR1 SGHNT and CDR2 YYREEE come from the germline V gene (reference sequence). Written as DNA, the CDR3 is TGTGCCAGCACCCTGGGCTCCACAGATACGCAGTATTTT. It specifies CASTLGSTDTQYF.

The rearrangement uses TRBV7-9 and TRBJ1-2, with 8 bases that match TRBD1. CDR3 length equals 17 residues. J was trimmed by 7 bases and V by 5 bases; bases with no gene match: 18. Germline loops: CDR1 SEHNR, CDR2 FQNEAQ (reference sequence). CDR3 protein: CASSGQGQAVVIGGYTF. The CDR3 DNA follows: TGTGCCAGCAGCGGGCAGGGACAGGCTGTGGTCATTGGTGGCTACACCTTC.

J is TRBJ2-3 and V is TRBV11-2, with 7 bases aligning to TRBD2. The CDR3 is 16 amino acids. V was clipped by 1 base and J by 7 bases; unmatched bases: 11. Per germline, CDR1 SGHAT and CDR2 FQNNGV. Written as DNA, the CDR3 is TGTGCCAGCAGCTTAGGCCCTGGGAGGGCGGAAAATACGCAGTATTTT. This sequence encodes CASSLGPGRAENTQYF.

The V gene is TRBV13, the J gene TRBJ2-3; 9 bases line up with TRBD2. The V gene's germline CDR1 is PRHDT and CDR2 FYEKMQ (reference sequence). The length of the CDR3 is 16 residues. The J segment lost 2 bases and the V segment lost 5 bases, leaving 8 bases of the junction unmatched. Written as DNA, the CDR3 is TGTGCCAGCAGCCATCTAACTAGCGGGCCCACAGATACGCAGTATTTT. Translating gives CASSHLTSGPTDTQYF.

This clone was detected ten times or more. The rearrangement uses TRBV7-9 and TRBJ2-7; a possible D gene is TRBD2 (5 bases). Germline V gene data show CDR1 as SEHNR and CDR2 as FQNEAQ (reference sequence). Trimming stripped 5 bases from V and 1 base from J, with 15 bases between. The CDR3 runs to 15 residues. The CDR3 loop is CASSPRSGFSYEQYV. CDR3 DNA sequence: TGTGCCAGCAGCCCAAGGTCGGGGTTTTCCTACGAGCAGTACGTC.

The rearrangement links TRBV9 to TRBJ2-5; 10 positions agree with TRBD2. The germline V gene has CDR1 SGDLS and CDR2 YYNGEE. This CDR3 contains 16 residues. V lost 0 bases and J lost 5; bases outside the gene matches: 7. For the CDR3, the DNA is TGTGCCAGCAGCGTAGGCGCAGCGGGGGGGCCCGAGACCCAGTACTTC. It translates to CASSVGAAGGPETQYF.